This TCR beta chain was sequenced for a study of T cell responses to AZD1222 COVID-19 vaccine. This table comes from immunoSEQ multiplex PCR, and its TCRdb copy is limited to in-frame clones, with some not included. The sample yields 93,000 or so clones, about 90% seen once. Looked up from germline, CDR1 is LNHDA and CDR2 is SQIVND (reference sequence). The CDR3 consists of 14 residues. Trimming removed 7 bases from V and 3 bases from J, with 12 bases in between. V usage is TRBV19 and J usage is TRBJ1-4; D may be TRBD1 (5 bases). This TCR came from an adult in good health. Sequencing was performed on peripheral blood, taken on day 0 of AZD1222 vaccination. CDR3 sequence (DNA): TGTGCCAGTAATTCAGGGCGCGCTAATGAAAAACTGTTTTTT. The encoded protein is CASNSGRANEKLFF.